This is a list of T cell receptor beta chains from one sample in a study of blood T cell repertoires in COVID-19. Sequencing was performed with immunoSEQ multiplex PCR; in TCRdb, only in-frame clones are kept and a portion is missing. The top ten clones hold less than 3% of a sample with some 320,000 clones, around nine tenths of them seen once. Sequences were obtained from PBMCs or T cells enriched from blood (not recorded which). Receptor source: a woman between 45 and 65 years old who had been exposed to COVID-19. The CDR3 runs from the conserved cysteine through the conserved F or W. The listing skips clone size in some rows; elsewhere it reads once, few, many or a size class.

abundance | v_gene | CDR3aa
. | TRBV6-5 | CASSYGSLQGYGYTF
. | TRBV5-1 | CASSPPGQNYEQYF
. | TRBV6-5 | CASMAGPGNPYEQYF
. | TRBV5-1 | CASRAGQEPYGYTF
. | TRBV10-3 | CAISDRVHQPQHF
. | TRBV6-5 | CASSRQGYSTDTQYF
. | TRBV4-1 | CASSATPQGPGEQYF
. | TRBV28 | CASSIPNYQPQHF
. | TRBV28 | CASSFVGQKSANYGYTF
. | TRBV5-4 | CASSLGQGTYEKLFF
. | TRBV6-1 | CASSDKRQGGYTF
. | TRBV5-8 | CASTREGYSNQPQHF
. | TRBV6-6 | CASTRRERADTQYF
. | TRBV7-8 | CASSTGTGASWWDEQFF
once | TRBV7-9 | CASTTDRGRNNEKLFF
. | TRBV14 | CASSLVATNSPLHF
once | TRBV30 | CAWAIRQGATNEKLFF
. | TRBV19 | CASTYAGSYEQYF
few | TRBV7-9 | CASSFQYTGELFF
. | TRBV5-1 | CASSLGGGETQYF
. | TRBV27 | CASSQGQGATYEQYF
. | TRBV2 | CASSIYRKNTGELFF
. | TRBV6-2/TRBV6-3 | CASSYSLLSSSYNEQFF
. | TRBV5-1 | CASSLGERGGEQFF
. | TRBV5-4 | CASSTGGTNEKLFF
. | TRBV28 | CASSLREAYEQYF
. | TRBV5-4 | CASSSSSYEQYF
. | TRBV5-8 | CASSSGGGRYNEQFF
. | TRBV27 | CASGTDRGGYGYTF
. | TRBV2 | CASKDRGLSTEAFF
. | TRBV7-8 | CASSRDRDFGYTF
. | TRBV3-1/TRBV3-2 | CASSQEAVAGFYEQYF
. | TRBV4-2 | CASSTQGNEQYF
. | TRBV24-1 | CATSDSVGSGVSSYNEQFF
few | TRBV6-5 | CASSLGGTGKQYF
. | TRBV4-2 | CASSEFLGDREKLFF
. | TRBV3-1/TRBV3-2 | CASSPRGGYEAFF
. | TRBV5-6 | CASSFSNEQFF
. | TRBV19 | CASSSDKSPYEQYF
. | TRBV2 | CASKEQTLSNQPQHF
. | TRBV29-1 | CSVADFPVRGWDYEQYF
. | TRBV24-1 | CATSDGLTGETEAFF
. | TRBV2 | CASRRLAGESYEQYF
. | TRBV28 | CASSRTGGATYNSPLHF
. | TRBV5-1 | CASSLDSGNTEAFF